This TCR beta chain was obtained from a study of blood T cell repertoires in COVID-19. This clone was detected only once. This CDR3 is 13 amino acids long. V dropped 5 bases and J dropped 4; count of bases not matched to a gene: 3. Looked up from germline, CDR1 is DFQATT and CDR2 is SNEGSKA (reference sequence). The assay was immunoSEQ multiplex PCR, and TCRdb's table has in-frame clones only and misses some. The sample lists about 300,000 clones; about nine tenths were seen once. Sequencing was carried out using peripheral blood. This sequence was found in a woman in her thirties who had recovered from COVID-19. V and J are TRBV20-1 and TRBJ1-2; 11 nucleotides agree with TRBD1. The DNA of the CDR3 is TGCAGTGCTGGTGGACAGGGGGCCTATGGCTACACCTTC. Amino acids: CSAGGQGAYGYTF.